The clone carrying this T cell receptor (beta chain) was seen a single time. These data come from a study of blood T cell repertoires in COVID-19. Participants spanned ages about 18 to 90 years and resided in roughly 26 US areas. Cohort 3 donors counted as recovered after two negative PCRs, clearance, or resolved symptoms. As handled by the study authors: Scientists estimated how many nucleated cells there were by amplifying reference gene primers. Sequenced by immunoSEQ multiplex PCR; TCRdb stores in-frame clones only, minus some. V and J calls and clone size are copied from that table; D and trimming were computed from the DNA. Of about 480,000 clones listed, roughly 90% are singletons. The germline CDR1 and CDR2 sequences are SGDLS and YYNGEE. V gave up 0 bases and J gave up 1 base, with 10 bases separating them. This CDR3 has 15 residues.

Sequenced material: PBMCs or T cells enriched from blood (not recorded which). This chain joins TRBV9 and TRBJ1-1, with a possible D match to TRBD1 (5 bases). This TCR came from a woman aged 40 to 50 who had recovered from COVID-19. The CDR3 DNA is TGTGCCAGCAGCGTAGCGTGGGGCACGAACACTGAAGCTTTCTTT. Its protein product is CASSVAWGTNTEAFF.